This T cell receptor beta chain was sequenced during a study of T cell responses to AZD1222 COVID-19 vaccine. Data came from immunoSEQ multiplex PCR; TCRdb stores just in-frame clones and leaves some out. The repertoire consists of more than 50,000 clones, with around nine tenths occurring once and the leading ten covering around 5%. The starting material was peripheral blood, obtained on day 0 of AZD1222 vaccination. This sequence originates from an adult in good health.

CDR3 sequence reads: CASRTGGNHYGYTF. In nucleotides, the CDR3 is TGTGCCAGCCGAACAGGGGGAAATCACTATGGCTACACCTTC. The gene calls are TRBV6-5 and TRBJ1-2; TRBD1 matches at 8 bases. There are 14 residues in the CDR3. CDR1 is MNHEY, CDR2 SVGAGI, per germline. J gave up 3 bases and V 8 bases, and 8 bases lay outside the gene matches.